Listed below are T cell receptor beta chains from one sample, sequenced in a study of T cell responses to AZD1222 COVID-19 vaccine. Measured with immunoSEQ multiplex PCR; TCRdb has only the in-frame clones, and not every one. The sample shows roughly 120,000 clones, approximately 85% of them seen only once. The sequences come from peripheral blood, collected on day 0 of AZD1222 vaccination. These receptors originate from an adult in good health. Both conserved end residues are part of each CDR3. A D gene is named only where the DNA matches it firmly. Expanded clones get a size class; other rows say once, few or many, or leave the size out.

J gene,D gene,V gene,clone size,CDR3 protein,CDR3 DNA
TRBJ1-4,TRBD1,TRBV5-1,-,CASSLNTGGRNEKLFF,TGCGCCAGCAGCTTGAACACAGGGGGCAGGAATGAAAAACTGTTTTTT
TRBJ1-2,TRBD1,TRBV6-5,-,CASSYSLTGSYGYTF,TGTGCCAGCAGTTACTCGTTGACAGGGAGCTATGGCTACACCTTC
TRBJ2-1,-,TRBV4-1,-,CASSPQDLIQYNEQFF,TGCGCCAGCAGCCCACAGGACTTAATACAGTACAATGAGCAGTTCTTC
TRBJ1-1,-,TRBV29-1,-,CSVLPGATEAFF,TGCAGCGTTTTACCTGGGGCCACTGAAGCTTTCTTT
TRBJ1-3,TRBD1,TRBV29-1,-,CSVPDRGRRNTIYF,TGCAGCGTTCCAGACAGGGGGCGACGAAACACCATATATTTT
TRBJ1-1,TRBD1,TRBV4-3,-,CASSAHRGPHPNTEAFF,TGCGCCAGCAGCGCCCACAGGGGCCCCCACCCGAACACTGAAGCTTTCTTT
TRBJ2-1,TRBD2,TRBV11-1,-,CASSLTSGGAYEQFF,TGTGCCAGCAGCCTGACTAGCGGGGGGGCATATGAGCAGTTCTTC
TRBJ1-1,-,TRBV2,-,CASSDGILFRGAFF,TGTGCCAGCAGCGACGGGATTTTATTTAGGGGGGCTTTCTTT
TRBJ2-3,TRBD2,TRBV5-5,-,CASSFTGTRRITDTQYF,TGTGCCAGCAGCTTTACCGGGACTAGACGCATCACAGATACGCAGTATTTT
TRBJ1-5,TRBD1,TRBV19,once,CASRKGQLNQPQHF,TGTGCCAGTAGAAAGGGACAGCTAAATCAGCCCCAGCATTTT
TRBJ2-7,-,TRBV4-2,-,CASSHPKGGPTYEQYF,TGTGCCAGCAGCCATCCCAAGGGGGGGCCTACCTACGAGCAGTACTTC
TRBJ1-2,-,TRBV5-1,-,CASSSYEGGETGYTF,TGCGCCAGCAGCTCTTACGAGGGAGGGGAGACTGGCTACACCTTC
TRBJ1-6,-,TRBV28,-,CASSLSSRNSPLHF,TGTGCCAGCAGTTTAAGTAGCCGCAATTCACCCCTCCACTTT
TRBJ1-4,-,TRBV5-4,-,CASSRANEKLFF,TGTGCCAGCAGCAGAGCAAATGAAAAACTGTTTTTT
TRBJ2-1,-,TRBV6-5,once,CASLTGLGAYNEQFF,TGTGCCAGCCTAACAGGCCTGGGGGCCTACAATGAGCAGTTCTTC
TRBJ2-5,-,TRBV3-1/TRBV3-2,-,CASSRPGATHQETQYF,TGTGCCAGCAGCCGTCCAGGGGCAACACACCAAGAGACCCAGTACTTC
TRBJ2-2,TRBD1,TRBV6-4,-,CASSQGVTGELFF,TGTGCCAGCAGTCAGGGGGTTACCGGGGAGCTGTTTTTT
TRBJ1-6,-,TRBV9,-,CASSVGVLGSPLHF,TGTGCCAGCAGCGTCGGGGTACTGGGTTCACCCCTCCACTTT
TRBJ2-3,-,TRBV6-5,once,CASNLIRTDTQYF,TGTGCCAGCAATCTGATACGCACAGATACGCAGTATTTT
TRBJ2-3,-,TRBV13,many,CASSSGGVSTDTQYF,TGTGCCAGCAGCTCCGGCGGGGTTAGCACAGATACGCAGTATTTT
TRBJ2-7,-,TRBV11-1,-,CASSLGGPGYEQYF,TGTGCCAGCAGCTTAGGGGGGCCGGGCTACGAGCAGTACTTC
TRBJ1-2,TRBD1,TRBV10-1,-,CASSGQGEDGYTF,TGCGCCAGCAGTGGACAGGGGGAAGATGGCTACACCTTC
TRBJ1-5,-,TRBV7-2,-,CASSFKAGERPQHF,TGTGCCAGCAGCTTCAAAGCCGGAGAACGGCCCCAGCATTTT
TRBJ2-7,-,TRBV7-2,-,CASSFTVRQYF,TGTGCCAGCAGCTTCACGGTACGGCAGTACTTC
TRBJ1-6,-,TRBV2,-,CASRVTGPGNSPLHF,TGTGCCAGCAGAGTAACAGGACCGGGTAATTCACCCCTCCACTTT
TRBJ1-6,-,TRBV6-5,-,CASSQRDIVVSLHF,TGTGCCAGCAGCCAACGGGACATCGTGGTATCCCTCCACTTT
TRBJ2-1,-,TRBV5-1,-,CASSLQGTIFGNEQFF,TGCGCCAGCAGCTTACAGGGTACGATTTTTGGCAATGAGCAGTTCTTC
TRBJ2-5,TRBD1,TRBV4-1,-,CASSQTDRGQQETQYF,TGCGCCAGCAGCCAAACAGACAGGGGTCAACAAGAGACCCAGTACTTC
TRBJ1-1,-,TRBV5-6,-,CASSLGRRGWRAFF,TGTGCCAGCAGCCTTGGCCGTCGGGGGTGGAGAGCTTTCTTT
TRBJ2-4,-,TRBV5-6,-,CASSLLSLGAQGAKNIQYF,TGTGCCAGCAGCTTGCTATCCCTGGGTGCCCAGGGAGCCAAAAACATTCAGTACTTC
TRBJ1-4,TRBD1,TRBV6-5,-,CASRGTGFEKLFF,TGTGCCAGTCGTGGGACAGGGTTCGAAAAACTGTTTTTT
TRBJ2-5,-,TRBV28,-,CASSPRETQYF,TGTGCCAGCAGTCCCCGGGAGACCCAGTACTTC
TRBJ2-7,TRBD2,TRBV19,-,CASSMGGSRRREQYF,TGTGCCAGTAGTATGGGCGGGAGTAGGCGGCGGGAGCAGTACTTC
TRBJ2-7,-,TRBV15,few,CATSETGRQYEQYF,TGTGCCACCAGCGAAACCGGGAGACAATACGAGCAGTACTTC
TRBJ2-3,-,TRBV7-2,-,CASSLDRGSTDTQYF,TGTGCCAGCAGCTTAGATCGAGGCAGCACAGATACGCAGTATTTT
TRBJ1-3,-,TRBV29-1,-,CSVGFAGSGNTIYF,TGCAGCGTCGGGTTCGCTGGCTCTGGAAACACCATATATTTT
TRBJ2-2,-,TRBV6-5,-,CASTNLGAGELFF,TGTGCCAGCACCAACCTTGGGGCCGGGGAGCTGTTTTTT
TRBJ1-2,-,TRBV7-2,-,CASSLSPARANYGYTF,TGTGCCAGCAGCTTATCCCCGGCCCGAGCTAACTATGGCTACACCTTC
TRBJ2-7,TRBD1,TRBV29-1,-,CSVVRDSSYEQYF,TGCAGCGTTGTAAGGGACAGCTCCTACGAGCAGTACTTC
TRBJ2-7,-,TRBV24-1,few,CATSDTRVSYEQYF,TGTGCCACCAGTGATACAAGGGTATCCTACGAGCAGTACTTC
TRBJ2-2,-,TRBV7-9,-,CASSLTPLGTGELFF,TGTGCCAGCAGCTTAACGCCCTTGGGCACCGGGGAGCTGTTTTTT
TRBJ2-1,TRBD1,TRBV18,-,CASSPRPGTDSYNEQFF,TGTGCCAGCTCACCGCGTCCGGGGACAGACTCCTACAATGAGCAGTTCTTC
TRBJ1-6,-,TRBV10-3,-,CAIRENRQNSPLHF,TGTGCCATCAGGGAAAATCGACAGAATTCACCCCTCCACTTT
TRBJ1-1,-,TRBV7-8,-,CASSPEGTANTEAFF,TGTGCCAGCAGCCCCGAGGGGACGGCGAACACTGAAGCTTTCTTT